These 14 T cell receptor beta chains came from one sample sequenced in a study of T-cell reconstitution after alpha-beta-depleted transplantation in children. A TCRbeta library incorporating unique molecular identifiers was prepared. One entry per CDR3 protein, called by TCRdb with MiXCR from the PCR reads. The sample includes 130,000 to 150,000 distinct CDR3 sequences, 8% to 10% seen only once; the top ten take 15% to 20%. The sample was PBMCs, mostly from graft donor cells, taken 180 days after TCRalphabeta/CD19-depleted stem cell transplant. These receptors came from a female patient aged 2-9 years who had a stem cell transplant for congenital amegakaryocytic thrombocytopenia, so the T cells may come from the graft donor.

At least ten counts were recorded for this clonotype. The chain joins TRBV9 to TRBJ1-5; D unresolved. V was cut by 3 bases and J by 1 base, with 5 bases left in between. This CDR3 spans 13 amino acids. Germline CDR1 SGDLS, CDR2 YYNGEE. CDR3 in amino acids: CASSADSNQPQHF. CDR3 DNA sequence: TGTGCCAGCAGCGCAGACAGCAATCAGCCCCAGCATTTT.

The table lists this clonotype with many counts. The chain uses TRBV12-3 or TRBV12-4 and TRBJ2-7; tentative D call: TRBD2 (5 bases). CDR3 length: 13 residues. The V end was cut by 7 bases, the J end by 0 bases, with 10 bases between. CDR3 protein: CASMDSASYEQYF. The CDR3, as DNA: TGTGCCAGCATGGATAGCGCCTCCTACGAGCAGTACTTC.

Many counts were recorded for this clonotype. This chain links TRBV5-1 with TRBJ2-3; D not certain. V lost 2 bases, J lost 5 bases, and 12 bases lay in between. There are 14 residues in the CDR3. Germline V CDR1 and CDR2: SGHRS, YFSETQ. The CDR3 loop reads CASSLGPVGDTQYF. The CDR3 region has the DNA TGCGCCAGCAGCTTAGGTCCGGTAGGAGATACGCAGTATTTT.

This chain links TRBV6-4 with TRBJ2-5; D is possibly TRBD1 or TRBD2 (7 bases each). Between the trimmed V and J ends, which lost 7 bases and 2 bases, there was a span of 23 bases. The length of the CDR3 is 17 residues. Per germline, CDR1 MRHNA and CDR2 SNTAGT. DNA for the CDR3: TGTGCCAGCAACCCCCAGGGGGGGAGAGGGGAGCAAGAGACCCAGTACTTC. Translation gives CASNPQGGRGEQETQYF.

This sequence joins TRBV29-1 and TRBJ1-1; D might be TRBD1 (5 bases). Germline CDR1 is SQVTM and CDR2 is ANQGSEA. The CDR3 runs 12 residues. V was shortened by 4 bases and J by 5 bases, with 11 bases between the two germline ends. The CDR3 loop reads CSVVGTDTEAFF. The DNA of the CDR3 is TGCAGCGTTGTCGGGACGGATACTGAAGCTTTCTTT.

The sample holds many counts of this clonotype. The chain links TRBV27 to TRBJ2-1; D call uncertain. CDR1 and CDR2 from the germline V gene are MNHEY and SMNVEV (reference sequence). The CDR3 has 15 residues. V was shortened by 3 bases and J by 5 bases, with 14 bases between the two germline ends. CDR3 nucleotide sequence: TGTGCCAGCAGTTTGGGCAGTCCTTCGAACAATGAGCAGTTCTTC. This codes for CASSLGSPSNNEQFF.

This clonotype was counted at least ten times. The chain uses TRBV24-1 and TRBJ2-3; 7 bases are a match to TRBD1. V lost 3 bases to trimming and J lost 1 base; unmatched junction nucleotides: 3. There are 15 residues in the CDR3. CDR1 and CDR2 (germline): KGHDR, SFDVKD. CDR3 nucleotides: TGTGCCACCAGTGATCGAGGACAGGGCACAGATACGCAGTATTTT. Translated: CATSDRGQGTDTQYF.

This clonotype was picked up many times. The chain combines TRBV2 with TRBJ2-3; maybe TRBD1 (5 bases). Trimming stripped 7 bases from V and 4 bases from J, with 15 bases between. The CDR3 sequence is 14 residues long. In germline, CDR1 is SNHLY, CDR2 FYNNEI. This CDR3 is CASKLPGRPDTQYF. CDR3 DNA: TGTGCCAGCAAGCTTCCAGGGCGGCCAGATACGCAGTATTTT.

This clonotype was counted ten times or more. The chain links TRBV25-1 to TRBJ2-7; 7 bases align to TRBD2. This CDR3 has 16 residues. V lost 2 bases to trimming and J lost 0 bases; unmatched junction nucleotides: 7. In germline, CDR1 is MGHDK, CDR2 SYGVNS. CDR3 nucleotides: TGTGCCAGCAGTGAACTCGGGACTACCTTCTCCTACGAGCAGTACTTC. This codes for CASSELGTTFSYEQYF.

This sequence joins TRBV20-1 and TRBJ2-7, with D possibly TRBD2 on 7 matching bases. V lost 5 bases, J lost 0 bases, and 14 bases lay in between. The CDR3 length is 14 residues. From germline, CDR1 is DFQATT and CDR2 SNEGSKA (reference sequence). The DNA for the CDR3 is TGCAGTGCTCTTTTAGGGGGGGGCTCCTACGAGCAGTACTTC. It specifies CSALLGGGSYEQYF.

This clonotype was seen at least ten times. This chain joins TRBV20-1 and TRBJ2-2; D is unresolved. Germline V gene lookup returns CDR1 DFQATT and CDR2 SNEGSKA (reference sequence). CDR3 length: 13 residues. Trimming removed 4 bases at V and 4 bases at J, with 10 bases between. CDR3 coding DNA: TGCAGTGCTAACGGAGAGGCCACCGGGGAGCTGTTTTTT. Residues: CSANGEATGELFF.

This clonotype was seen many times. CDR3 nucleotides: TGTGCCAGCAGCCGAGGTGGCACTGAAGCTTTCTTT. This codes for CASSRGGTEAFF. This rearrangement joins TRBV3-1 to TRBJ1-1; D not certain. CDR3 length: 12 residues. Trimming shortened V by 4 bases and J by 4 bases, and 7 bases separated the two germline ends. CDR1 LGHDT and CDR2 YNNKEL come from the germline V gene (reference sequence). Looking up the rest from reference TRBV3-1 and TRBJ1-1 gives the full variable domain: DTAVSQTPKYLVTQMGNDKSIKCEQNLGHDTMYWYKQDSKKFLKIMFSYNNKELIINETVPNRFSPKSPDKAHLNLHINSLELGDSAVYFCASSRGGTEAFFGQGTRLTVV.

This clonotype is termed medium-sized. V and J are TRBV7-8 and TRBJ2-5; TRBD1 might be the D (6 bases). The germline V gene encodes CDR1 SGHVS and CDR2 FQNEAQ. The V gene lost 2 bases and the J gene lost 2 bases, with 15 bases spanning the gap. The length of the CDR3 is 16 residues. The CDR3 spells CASSLTPRTVQETQYF. For the CDR3, the DNA is TGTGCCAGCAGCTTAACACCCCGGACAGTGCAAGAGACCCAGTACTTC.

The chain joins TRBV18 to TRBJ1-2, with no clear D. This CDR3 has 13 residues. Germline assignment: CDR1 KGHSH and CDR2 LQKENI. V was clipped by 3 bases and J by 5 bases, with 10 bases between them. CDR3 nucleotide sequence: TGTGCCAGCTCACCGGACCGACAATATGGCTACACCTTC. It codes for CASSPDRQYGYTF.